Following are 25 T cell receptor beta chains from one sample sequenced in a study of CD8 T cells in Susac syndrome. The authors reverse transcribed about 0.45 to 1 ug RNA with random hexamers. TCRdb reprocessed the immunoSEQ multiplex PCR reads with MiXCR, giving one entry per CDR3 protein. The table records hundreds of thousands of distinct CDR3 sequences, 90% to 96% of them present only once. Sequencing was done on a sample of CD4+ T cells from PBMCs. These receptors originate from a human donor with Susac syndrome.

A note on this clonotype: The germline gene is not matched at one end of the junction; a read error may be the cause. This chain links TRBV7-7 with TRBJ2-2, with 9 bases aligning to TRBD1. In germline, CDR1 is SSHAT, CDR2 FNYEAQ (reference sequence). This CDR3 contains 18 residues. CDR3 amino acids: CASSLDPDRGRSTGELFF. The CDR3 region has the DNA TGTGCTAGCAGCTTGGACCCGGACAGGGGAAGATCTACCGGGGAGCTGTTTTTT.

The CDR3 nucleotides are TGTGCCAGCAGTTACTCCGGGGGTGTGACCCAGTACTTC. Its protein product is CASSYSGGVTQYF. The J gene is TRBJ2-5, the V gene TRBV6-5; TRBD2 is a possible D gene (6 bases). Between the trimmed V and J ends, which lost 0 bases and 7 bases, there was a span of 9 bases. CDR1 is MNHEY, CDR2 SVGAGI, per germline. The CDR3 has 13 amino acids.

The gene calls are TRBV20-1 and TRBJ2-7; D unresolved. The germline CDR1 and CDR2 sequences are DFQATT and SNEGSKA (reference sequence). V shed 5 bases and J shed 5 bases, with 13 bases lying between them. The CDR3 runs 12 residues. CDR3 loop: CSAGVPGNEQYF. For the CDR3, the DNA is TGCAGTGCTGGGGTCCCGGGTAACGAGCAGTACTTC.

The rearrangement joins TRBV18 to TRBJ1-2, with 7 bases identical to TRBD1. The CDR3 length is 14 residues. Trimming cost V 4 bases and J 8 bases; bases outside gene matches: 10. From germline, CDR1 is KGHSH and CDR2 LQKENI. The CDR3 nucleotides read TGTGCCAGCTCACAAGACAGGGACAGTTCGGGCTACACCTTC. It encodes CASSQDRDSSGYTF.

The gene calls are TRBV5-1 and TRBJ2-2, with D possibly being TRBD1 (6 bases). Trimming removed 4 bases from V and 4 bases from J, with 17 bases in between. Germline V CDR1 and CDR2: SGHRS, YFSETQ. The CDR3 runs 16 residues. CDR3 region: CASSVNTGTGTGELFF. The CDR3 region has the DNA TGCGCCAGCAGCGTCAATACAGGGACGGGCACCGGGGAGCTGTTTTTT.

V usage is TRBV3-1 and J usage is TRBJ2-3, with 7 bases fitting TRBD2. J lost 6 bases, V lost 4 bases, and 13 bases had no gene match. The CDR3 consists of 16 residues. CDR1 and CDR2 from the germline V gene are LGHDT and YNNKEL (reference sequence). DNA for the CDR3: TGTGCCAGCAGCCCACCACGGACGGGAGGTGGCGATACGCAGTATTTT. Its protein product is CASSPPRTGGGDTQYF.

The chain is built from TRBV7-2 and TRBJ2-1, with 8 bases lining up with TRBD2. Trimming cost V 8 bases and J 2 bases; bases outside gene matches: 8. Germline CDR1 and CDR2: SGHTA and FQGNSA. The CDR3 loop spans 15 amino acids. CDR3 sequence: CASAPGGRPYNEQFF. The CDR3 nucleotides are TGTGCCAGCGCCCCCGGCGGGAGGCCCTACAATGAGCAGTTCTTC.

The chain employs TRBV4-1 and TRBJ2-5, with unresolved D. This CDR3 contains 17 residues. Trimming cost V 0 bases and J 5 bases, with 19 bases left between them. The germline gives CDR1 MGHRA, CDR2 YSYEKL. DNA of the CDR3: TGCGCCAGCAGCCAAGAATTGATCGGCCAAAAGTCGGAGACCCAGTACTTC. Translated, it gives CASSQELIGQKSETQYF.

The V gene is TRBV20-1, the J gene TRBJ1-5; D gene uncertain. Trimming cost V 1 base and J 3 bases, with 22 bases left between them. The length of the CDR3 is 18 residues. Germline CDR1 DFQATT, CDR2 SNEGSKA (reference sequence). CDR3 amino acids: CSARALTSGTLNNQPQHF. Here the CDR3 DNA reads TGCAGTGCTAGAGCCCTAACCTCGGGTACGCTAAACAATCAGCCCCAGCATTTT.

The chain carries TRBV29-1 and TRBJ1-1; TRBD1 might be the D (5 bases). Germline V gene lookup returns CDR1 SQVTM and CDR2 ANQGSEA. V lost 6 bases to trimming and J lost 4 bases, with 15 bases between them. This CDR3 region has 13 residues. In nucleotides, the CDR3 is TGCAGCGTGCCGGGGCCGGGGGGCACTGAAGCTTTCTTT. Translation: CSVPGPGGTEAFF. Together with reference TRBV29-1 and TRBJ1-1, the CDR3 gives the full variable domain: SAVISQKPSRDICQRGTSLTIQCQVDSQVTMMFWYRQQPGQSLTLIATANQGSEATYESGFVIDKFPISRPNLTFSTLTVSNMSPEDSSIYLCSVPGPGGTEAFFGQGTRLTVV.

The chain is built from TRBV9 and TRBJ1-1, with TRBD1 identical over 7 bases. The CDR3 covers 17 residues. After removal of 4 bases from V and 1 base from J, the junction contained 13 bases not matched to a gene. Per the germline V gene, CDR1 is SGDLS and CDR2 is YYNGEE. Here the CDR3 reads CASSPRTGNYWNTEAFF. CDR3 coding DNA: TGTGCCAGCAGCCCCCGGACAGGAAACTATTGGAACACTGAAGCTTTCTTT. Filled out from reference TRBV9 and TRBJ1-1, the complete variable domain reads DSGVTQTPKHLITATGQRVTLRCSPRSGDLSVYWYQQSLDQGLQFLIQYYNGEERAKGNILERFSAQQFPDLHSELNLSSLELGDSALYFCASSPRTGNYWNTEAFFGQGTRLTVV.

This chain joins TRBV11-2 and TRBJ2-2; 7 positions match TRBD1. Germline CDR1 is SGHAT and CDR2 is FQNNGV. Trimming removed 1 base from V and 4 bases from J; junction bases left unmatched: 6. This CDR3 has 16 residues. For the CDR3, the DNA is TGTGCCAGCAGCTTAGCGGGGACAGTTCTCACCGGGGAGCTGTTTTTT. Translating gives CASSLAGTVLTGELFF.

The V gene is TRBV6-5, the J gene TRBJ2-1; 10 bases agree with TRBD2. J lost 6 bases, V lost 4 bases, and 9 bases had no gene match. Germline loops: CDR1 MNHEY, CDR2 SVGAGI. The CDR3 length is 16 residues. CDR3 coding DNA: TGTGCCAGCAGTTCCCTTAGCGGGAGGCTCGGCAATGAGCAGTTCTTC. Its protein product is CASSSLSGRLGNEQFF.

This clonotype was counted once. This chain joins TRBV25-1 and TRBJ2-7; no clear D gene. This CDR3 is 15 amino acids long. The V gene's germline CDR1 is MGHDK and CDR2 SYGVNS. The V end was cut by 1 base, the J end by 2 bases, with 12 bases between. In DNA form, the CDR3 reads TGTGCCAGCAGTGAATCTGGACCGCGGACCTACGAGCAGTACTTC. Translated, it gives CASSESGPRTYEQYF.

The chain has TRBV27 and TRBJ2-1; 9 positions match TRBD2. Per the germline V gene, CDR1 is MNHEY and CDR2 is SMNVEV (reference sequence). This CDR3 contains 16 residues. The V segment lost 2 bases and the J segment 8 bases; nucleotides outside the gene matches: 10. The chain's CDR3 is CASSLRREGRVDEQFF. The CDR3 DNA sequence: TGTGCCAGCAGTTTACGGCGGGAGGGCCGGGTCGATGAGCAGTTCTTC.

CDR3 nucleotides: TGTGCCAGCAGCTGGAGCCAGTTGAGCTCCTACGAGCAGTACTTC. Translating it yields CASSWSQLSSYEQYF. The chain combines TRBV7-9 with TRBJ2-7, with D hard to call. V lost 4 bases and J lost 0, with 13 bases in between. This CDR3 has 15 amino acids. CDR1 is SEHNR, CDR2 FQNEAQ, per germline (reference sequence).

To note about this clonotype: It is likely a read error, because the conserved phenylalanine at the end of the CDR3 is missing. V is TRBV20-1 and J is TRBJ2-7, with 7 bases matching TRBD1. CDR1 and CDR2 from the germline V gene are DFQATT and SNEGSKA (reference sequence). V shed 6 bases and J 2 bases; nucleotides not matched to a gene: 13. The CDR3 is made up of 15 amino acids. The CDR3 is CSAPRQGTPPYEQYL. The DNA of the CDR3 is TGCAGTGCCCCCCGACAGGGAACCCCTCCCTACGAGCAGTACCTC.

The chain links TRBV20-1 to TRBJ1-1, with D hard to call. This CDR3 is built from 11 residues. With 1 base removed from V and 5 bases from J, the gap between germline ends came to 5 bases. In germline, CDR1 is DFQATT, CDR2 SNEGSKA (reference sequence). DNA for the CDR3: TGCAGTGCTAGAGGGAGGACTGAAGCTTTCTTT. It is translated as CSARGRTEAFF.

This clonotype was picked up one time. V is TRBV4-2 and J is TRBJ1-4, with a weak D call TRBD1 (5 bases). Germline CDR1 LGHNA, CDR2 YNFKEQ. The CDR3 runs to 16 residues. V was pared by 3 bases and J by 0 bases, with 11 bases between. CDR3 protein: CASSQEGSSTNEKLFF. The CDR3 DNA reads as TGTGCCAGCAGCCAGGAGGGGAGCTCAACTAATGAAAAACTGTTTTTT.

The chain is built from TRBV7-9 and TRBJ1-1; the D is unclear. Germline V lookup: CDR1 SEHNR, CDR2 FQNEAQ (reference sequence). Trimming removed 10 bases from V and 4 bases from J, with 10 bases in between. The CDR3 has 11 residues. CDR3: CATGLSTEAFF. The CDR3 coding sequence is TGTGCCACCGGGCTGAGCACTGAAGCTTTCTTT.

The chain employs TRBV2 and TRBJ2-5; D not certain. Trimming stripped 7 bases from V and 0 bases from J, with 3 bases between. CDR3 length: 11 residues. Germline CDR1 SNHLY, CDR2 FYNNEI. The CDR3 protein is CASKYQETQYF. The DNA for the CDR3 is TGTGCCAGCAAGTACCAAGAGACCCAGTACTTC.

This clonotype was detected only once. In nucleotides, the CDR3 is TGTGCCACCAGTGAAGGAGGGGGCGTCATCACCGGGGAGCTGTTTTTT. It encodes CATSEGGGVITGELFF. This chain uses TRBV24-1 with TRBJ2-2; perhaps TRBD1 as D (7 bases). Germline lookup yields CDR1 KGHDR and CDR2 SFDVKD. The V end was cut by 4 bases, the J end by 4 bases, with 15 bases between. This CDR3 contains 16 residues.

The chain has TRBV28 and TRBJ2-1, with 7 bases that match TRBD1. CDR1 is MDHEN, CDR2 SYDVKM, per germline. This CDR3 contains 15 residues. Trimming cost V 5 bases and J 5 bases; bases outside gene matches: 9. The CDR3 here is CASSRYLGTDNEQFF. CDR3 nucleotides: TGTGCCAGCAGTCGATACCTAGGGACAGACAATGAGCAGTTCTTC.

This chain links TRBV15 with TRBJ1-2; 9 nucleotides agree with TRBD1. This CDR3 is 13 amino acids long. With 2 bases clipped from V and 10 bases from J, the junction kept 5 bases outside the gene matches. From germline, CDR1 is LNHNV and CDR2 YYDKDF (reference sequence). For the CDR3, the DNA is TGTGCCACCAGCAGAATGGACAGGGGAGACTACACCTTC. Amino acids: CATSRMDRGDYTF.

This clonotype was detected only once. CDR3 DNA sequence: TGTGCCAGCAGCGTAGGGCCGGGAGATGAGCAGTTCTTC. Protein: CASSVGPGDEQFF. This chain links TRBV9 with TRBJ2-1, with D perhaps TRBD2 (6 bases). Germline-derived CDR1 and CDR2 are SGDLS and YYNGEE. This CDR3 contains 13 residues. Trimming took off 0 bases at V and 8 bases at J, with 9 bases between the two ends.